This T cell receptor (beta chain) originates from a study of cytomegalovirus exposure and HLA in healthy donors. The PCR was carried out with 60 Vbeta primers and 13 Jbeta primers. Assay: immunoSEQ multiplex PCR; the TCRdb copy retains only in-frame clones and omits some. The sample records around 200,000 clones, about 83% being singletons. Looked up from germline, CDR1 is SGHVS and CDR2 is FQNEAQ. CDR3 length equals 16 residues. V dropped 5 bases and J dropped 11 bases, with 25 bases sitting between them. This receptor was obtained from a man aged 35 to 55 in good health and CMV-seronegative. The sample comprised PBMCs. This rearrangement joins TRBV7-8 to TRBJ1-5; D unclear. In nucleotides, the CDR3 is TGTGCCAGCAGCCCCGTGGGTGCAGTCTCGATAGGAGCCCAGCATTTT. This translates into CASSPVGAVSIGAQHF.